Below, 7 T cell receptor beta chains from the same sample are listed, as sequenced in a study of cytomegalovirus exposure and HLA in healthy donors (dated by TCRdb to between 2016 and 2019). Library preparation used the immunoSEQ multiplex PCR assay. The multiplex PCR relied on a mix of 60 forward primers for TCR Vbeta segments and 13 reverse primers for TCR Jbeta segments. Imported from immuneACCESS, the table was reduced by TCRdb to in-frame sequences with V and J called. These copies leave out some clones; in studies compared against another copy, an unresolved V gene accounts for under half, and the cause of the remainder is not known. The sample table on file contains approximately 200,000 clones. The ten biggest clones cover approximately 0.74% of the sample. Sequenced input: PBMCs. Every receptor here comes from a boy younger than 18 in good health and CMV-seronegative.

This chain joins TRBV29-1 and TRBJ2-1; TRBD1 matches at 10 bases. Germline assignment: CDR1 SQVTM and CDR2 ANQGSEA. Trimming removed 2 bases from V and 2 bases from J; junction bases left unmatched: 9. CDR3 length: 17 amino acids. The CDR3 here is CSVEPMPGQGTYNEQFF. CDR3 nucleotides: TGCAGCGTTGAACCGATGCCGGGACAGGGGACCTACAATGAGCAGTTCTTC.

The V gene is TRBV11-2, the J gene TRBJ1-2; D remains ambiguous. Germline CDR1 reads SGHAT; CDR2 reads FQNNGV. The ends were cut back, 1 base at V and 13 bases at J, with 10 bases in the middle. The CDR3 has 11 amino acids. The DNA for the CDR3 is TGTGCCAGCAGCTTAGGGCCTCGGGGCACCTTC. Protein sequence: CASSLGPRGTF.

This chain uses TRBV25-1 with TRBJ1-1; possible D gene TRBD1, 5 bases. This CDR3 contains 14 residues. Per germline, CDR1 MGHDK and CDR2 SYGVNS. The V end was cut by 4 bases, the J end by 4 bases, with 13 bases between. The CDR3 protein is CASSVGQGFTEAFF. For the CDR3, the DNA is TGTGCCAGCAGTGTAGGTCAGGGATTCACTGAAGCTTTCTTT.

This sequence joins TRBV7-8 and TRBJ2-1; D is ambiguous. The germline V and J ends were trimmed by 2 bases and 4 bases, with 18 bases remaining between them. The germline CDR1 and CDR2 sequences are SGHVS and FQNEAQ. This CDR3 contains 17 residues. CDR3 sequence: CASSLYPAYAAYNEQFF. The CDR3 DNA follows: TGTGCCAGCAGCTTATACCCCGCCTATGCGGCATACAATGAGCAGTTCTTC. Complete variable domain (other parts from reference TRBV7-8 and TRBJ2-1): GAGVSQSPRYKVAKRGQDVALRCDPISGHVSLFWYQQALGQGPEFLTYFQNEAQLDKSGLPSDRFFAERPEGSVSTLKIQRTQQEDSAVYLCASSLYPAYAAYNEQFFGPGTRLTVL.

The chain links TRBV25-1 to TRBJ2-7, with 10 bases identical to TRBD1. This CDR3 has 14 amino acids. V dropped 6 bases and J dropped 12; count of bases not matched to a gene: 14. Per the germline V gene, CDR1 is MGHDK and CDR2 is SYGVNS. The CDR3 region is CASRWGTGEGSLYF. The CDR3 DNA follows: TGTGCCAGCAGATGGGGGACAGGGGAGGGCAGTTTGTACTTC.

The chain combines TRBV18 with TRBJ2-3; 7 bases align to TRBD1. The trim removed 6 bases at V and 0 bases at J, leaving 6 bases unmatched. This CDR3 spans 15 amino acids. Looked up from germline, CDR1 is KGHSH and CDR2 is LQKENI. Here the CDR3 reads CASSDNRGSTDTQYF. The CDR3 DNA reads TGTGCCAGCTCGGATAACAGGGGTAGCACAGATACGCAGTATTTT.

As DNA, the CDR3 is TGCGCCAGCAGCCAAGTTGGGAGTCACTCTGGAAACACCATATATTTT. Its protein is CASSQVGSHSGNTIYF. The chain uses TRBV4-1 and TRBJ1-3; D uncertain. Deletions cut 1 base from V and 0 bases from J, with 10 bases between. The CDR3 is 16 residues long. Germline-derived CDR1 and CDR2 are MGHRA and YSYEKL.